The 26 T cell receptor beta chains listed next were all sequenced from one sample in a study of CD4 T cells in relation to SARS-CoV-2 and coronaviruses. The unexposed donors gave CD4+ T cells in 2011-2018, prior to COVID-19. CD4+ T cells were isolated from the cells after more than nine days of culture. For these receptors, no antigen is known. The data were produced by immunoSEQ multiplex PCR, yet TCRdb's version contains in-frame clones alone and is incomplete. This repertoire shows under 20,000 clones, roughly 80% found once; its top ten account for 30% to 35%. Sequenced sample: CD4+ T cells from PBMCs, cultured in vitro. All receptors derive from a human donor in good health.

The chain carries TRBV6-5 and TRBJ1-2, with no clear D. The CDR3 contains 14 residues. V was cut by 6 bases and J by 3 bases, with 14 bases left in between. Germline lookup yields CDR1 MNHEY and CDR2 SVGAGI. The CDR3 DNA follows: TGTGCCAGCAGGGAGGGCAGCATCTACTATGGCTACACCTTC. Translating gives CASREGSIYYGYTF.

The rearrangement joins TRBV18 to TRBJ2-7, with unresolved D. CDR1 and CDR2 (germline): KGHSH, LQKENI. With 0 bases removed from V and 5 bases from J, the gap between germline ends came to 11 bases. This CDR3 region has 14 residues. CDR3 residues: CASSPPMRPDEQYF. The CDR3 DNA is TGTGCCAGCTCACCACCGATGCGGCCCGACGAGCAGTACTTC. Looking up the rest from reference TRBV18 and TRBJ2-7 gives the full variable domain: NAGVMQNPRHLVRRRGQEARLRCSPMKGHSHVYWYRQLPEEGLKFMVYLQKENIIDESGMPKERFSAEFPKEGPSILRIQQVVRGDSAAYFCASSPPMRPDEQYFGPGTRLTVT.

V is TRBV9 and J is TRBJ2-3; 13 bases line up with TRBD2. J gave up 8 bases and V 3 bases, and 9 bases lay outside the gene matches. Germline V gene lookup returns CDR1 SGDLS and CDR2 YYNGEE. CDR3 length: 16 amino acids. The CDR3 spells CASSGALLAGGGTQYF. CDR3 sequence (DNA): TGTGCCAGCAGCGGAGCCCTACTAGCGGGAGGGGGTACGCAGTATTTT.

The CDR3 sequence: CASGLGRDTASYNEQFF. For the CDR3, the DNA is TGTGCTAGTGGTTTGGGAAGGGACACAGCATCCTACAATGAGCAGTTCTTC. The J gene is TRBJ2-1, the V gene TRBV12-5; D might be TRBD1 (6 bases). The V end lost 1 base, the J end lost 1 base, and 14 bases lay between the germline ends. Per germline, CDR1 LGHNT and CDR2 FRNRAP. CDR3 length: 17 amino acids.

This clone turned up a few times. Here the CDR3 DNA reads TGTGCCAGCAGCTTAGATGGTATCGGTGGGGAGCTGTTTTTT. Translation gives CASSLDGIGGELFF. This chain links TRBV7-3 with TRBJ2-2; D is unclear. The CDR3 is made up of 14 amino acids. V was clipped by 2 bases and J by 8 bases, with 12 bases between them. Per the germline V gene, CDR1 is SGHTA and CDR2 is FQGTGA. The full variable domain, its missing parts supplied by reference TRBV7-3 and TRBJ2-2, is GAGVSQTPSNKVTEKGKYVELRCDPISGHTALYWYRQSLGQGPEFLIYFQGTGAADDSGLPNDRFFAVRPEGSVSTLKIQRTERGDSAVYLCASSLDGIGGELFFGEGSRLTVL.

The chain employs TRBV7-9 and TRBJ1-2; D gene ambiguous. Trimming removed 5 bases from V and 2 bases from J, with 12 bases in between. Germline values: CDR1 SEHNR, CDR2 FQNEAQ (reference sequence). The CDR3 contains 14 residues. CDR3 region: CASSVLWANYGYTF. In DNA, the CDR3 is TGTGCCAGCAGCGTGCTCTGGGCGAACTATGGCTACACCTTC. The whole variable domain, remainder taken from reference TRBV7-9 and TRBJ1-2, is DTGVSQNPRHKITKRGQNVTFRCDPISEHNRLYWYRQTLGQGPEFLTYFQNEAQLEKSRLLSDRFSAERPKGSFSTLEIQRTEQGDSAMYLCASSVLWANYGYTFGSGTRLTVV.

The CDR3 DNA sequence: TGTGCCAGTAGTATCCAGGGAGTCGGCTATGGCTACACCTTC. Translation gives CASSIQGVGYGYTF. V and J are TRBV19 and TRBJ1-2; a weak D match, TRBD1 (5 bases). V shed 3 bases and J shed 4 bases, with 12 bases lying between them. The length of the CDR3 is 14 residues. From germline, CDR1 is LNHDA and CDR2 SQIVND (reference sequence).

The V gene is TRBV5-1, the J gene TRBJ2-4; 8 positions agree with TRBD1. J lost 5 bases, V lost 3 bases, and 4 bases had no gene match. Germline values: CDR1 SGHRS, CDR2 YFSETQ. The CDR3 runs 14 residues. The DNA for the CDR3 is TGCGCCAGCAGCTCGCAGACAGGGGAAAACATTCAGTACTTC. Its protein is CASSSQTGENIQYF.

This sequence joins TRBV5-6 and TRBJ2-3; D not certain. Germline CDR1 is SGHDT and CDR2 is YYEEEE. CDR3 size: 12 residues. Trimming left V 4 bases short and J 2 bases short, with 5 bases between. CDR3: CASSLSTDTQYF. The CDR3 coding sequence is TGTGCCAGCAGCCTCTCCACAGATACGCAGTATTTT.

Here the CDR3 DNA reads TGTGCCACCCCGGGACCGGGGAACACTGAAGCTTTCTTT. It specifies CATPGPGNTEAFF. This sequence joins TRBV7-9 and TRBJ1-1; TRBD1 is a possible D gene (5 bases). V lost 10 bases to trimming and J lost 1 base, with 13 bases between them. The CDR3 is 13 amino acids. Germline-derived CDR1 and CDR2 are SEHNR and FQNEAQ (reference sequence).

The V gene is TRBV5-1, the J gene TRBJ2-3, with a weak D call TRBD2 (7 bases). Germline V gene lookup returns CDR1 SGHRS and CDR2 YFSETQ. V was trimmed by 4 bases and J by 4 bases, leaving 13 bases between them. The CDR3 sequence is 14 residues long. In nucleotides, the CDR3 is TGCGCCAGCAGCGAACTAGGGGGGGCAGATACGCAGTATTTT. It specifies CASSELGGADTQYF.

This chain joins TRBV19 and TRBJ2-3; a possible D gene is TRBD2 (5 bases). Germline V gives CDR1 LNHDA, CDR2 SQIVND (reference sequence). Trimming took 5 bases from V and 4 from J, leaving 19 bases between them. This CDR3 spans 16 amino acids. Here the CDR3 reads CASSGDPTSWADTQYF. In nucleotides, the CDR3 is TGTGCCAGTAGTGGAGACCCCACTAGTTGGGCAGATACGCAGTATTTT.

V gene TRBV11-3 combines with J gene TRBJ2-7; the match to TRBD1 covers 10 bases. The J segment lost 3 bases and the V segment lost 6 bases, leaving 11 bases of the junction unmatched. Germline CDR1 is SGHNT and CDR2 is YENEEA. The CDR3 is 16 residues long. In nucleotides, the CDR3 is TGTGCCAGCAGTTCCGGGGTGGGGGACAGGGGCTACGAGCAGTACTTC. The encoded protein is CASSSGVGDRGYEQYF.

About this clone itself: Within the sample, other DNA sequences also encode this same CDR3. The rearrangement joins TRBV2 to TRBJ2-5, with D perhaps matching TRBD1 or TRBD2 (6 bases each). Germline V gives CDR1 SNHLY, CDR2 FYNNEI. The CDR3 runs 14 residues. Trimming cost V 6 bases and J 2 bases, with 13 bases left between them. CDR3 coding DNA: TGTGCCAGCAGGAAGGGGGGACCTCAAGAGACCCAGTACTTC. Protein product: CASRKGGPQETQYF.

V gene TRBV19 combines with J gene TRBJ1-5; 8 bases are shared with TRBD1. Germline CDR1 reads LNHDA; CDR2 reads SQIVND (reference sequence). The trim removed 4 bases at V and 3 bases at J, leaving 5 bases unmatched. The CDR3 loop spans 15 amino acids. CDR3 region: CASSTGQGANQPQHF. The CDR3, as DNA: TGTGCCAGTAGTACAGGACAGGGCGCCAATCAGCCCCAGCATTTT.

CDR3 sequence (DNA): TGCGCCAGCAGCTTGGAGGCCAGGGCGGTTGTGGATACGCAGTATTTT. As protein: CASSLEARAVVDTQYF. The chain is built from TRBV5-1 and TRBJ2-3; maybe TRBD1 (5 bases). The CDR3 length is 16 residues. Germline lookup yields CDR1 SGHRS and CDR2 YFSETQ. V was pared by 0 bases and J by 6 bases, with 17 bases between.

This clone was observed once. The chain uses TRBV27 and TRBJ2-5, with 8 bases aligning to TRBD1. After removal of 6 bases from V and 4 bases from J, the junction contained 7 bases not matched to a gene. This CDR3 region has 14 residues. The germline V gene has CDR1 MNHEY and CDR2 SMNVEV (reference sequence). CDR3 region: CASRVTRGRETQYF. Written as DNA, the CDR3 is TGTGCCAGCAGGGTAACCAGGGGGCGAGAGACCCAGTACTTC.

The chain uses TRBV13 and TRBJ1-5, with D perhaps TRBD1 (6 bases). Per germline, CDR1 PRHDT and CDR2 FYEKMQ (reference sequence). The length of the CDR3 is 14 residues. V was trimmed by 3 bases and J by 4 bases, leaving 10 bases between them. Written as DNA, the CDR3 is TGTGCCAGCAGCTTGGGGGCTCGTAATCAGCCCCAGCATTTT. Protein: CASSLGARNQPQHF.

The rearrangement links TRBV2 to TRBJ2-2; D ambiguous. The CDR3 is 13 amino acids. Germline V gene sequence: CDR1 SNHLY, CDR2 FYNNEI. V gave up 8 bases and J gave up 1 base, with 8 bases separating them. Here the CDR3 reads CASQRENTGELFF. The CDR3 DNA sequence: TGTGCCAGCCAGAGAGAGAACACCGGGGAGCTGTTTTTT.

This CDR3 is CASSVANRGVPHGYTF. CDR3 coding DNA: TGTGCCAGCAGCGTAGCGAACAGGGGTGTTCCACATGGCTACACCTTC. This chain uses TRBV9 with TRBJ1-2; 7 nucleotides agree with TRBD1. The ends lost 0 bases at V and 6 bases at J; junction bases unmatched: 11. This CDR3 is 16 amino acids long. Per germline, CDR1 SGDLS and CDR2 YYNGEE.

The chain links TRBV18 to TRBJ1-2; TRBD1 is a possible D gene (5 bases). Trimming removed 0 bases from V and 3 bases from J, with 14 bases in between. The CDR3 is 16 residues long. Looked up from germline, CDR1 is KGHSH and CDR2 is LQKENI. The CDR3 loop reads CASSPPKGEGHYGYTF. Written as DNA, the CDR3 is TGTGCCAGCTCACCACCGAAAGGGGAAGGTCACTATGGCTACACCTTC.

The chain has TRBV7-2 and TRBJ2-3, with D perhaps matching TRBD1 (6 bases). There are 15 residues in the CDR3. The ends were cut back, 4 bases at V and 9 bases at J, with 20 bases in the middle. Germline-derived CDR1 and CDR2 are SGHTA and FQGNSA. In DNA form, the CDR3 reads TGTGCCAGCAGCTCTACCAGGGGCCCGAGCCGGACGCAGTATTTT. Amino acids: CASSSTRGPSRTQYF. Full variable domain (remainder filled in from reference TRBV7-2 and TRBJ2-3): GAGVSQSPSNKVTEKGKDVELRCDPISGHTALYWYRQSLGQGLEFLIYFQGNSAPDKSGLPSDRFSAERTGGSVSTLTIQRTQQEDSAVYLCASSSTRGPSRTQYFGPGTRLTVL.

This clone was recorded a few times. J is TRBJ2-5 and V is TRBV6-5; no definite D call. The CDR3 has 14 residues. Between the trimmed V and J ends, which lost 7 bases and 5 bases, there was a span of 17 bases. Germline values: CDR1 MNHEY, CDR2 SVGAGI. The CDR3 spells CASTPRWSRETQYF. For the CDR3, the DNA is TGTGCCAGCACCCCCCGTTGGAGCCGGGAGACCCAGTACTTC.

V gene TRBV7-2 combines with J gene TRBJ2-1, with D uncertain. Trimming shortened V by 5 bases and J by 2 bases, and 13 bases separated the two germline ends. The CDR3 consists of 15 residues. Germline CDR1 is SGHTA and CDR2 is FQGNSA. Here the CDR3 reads CASSLIVGAYNEQFF. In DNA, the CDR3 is TGTGCCAGCAGCCTCATAGTCGGCGCCTACAATGAGCAGTTCTTC.

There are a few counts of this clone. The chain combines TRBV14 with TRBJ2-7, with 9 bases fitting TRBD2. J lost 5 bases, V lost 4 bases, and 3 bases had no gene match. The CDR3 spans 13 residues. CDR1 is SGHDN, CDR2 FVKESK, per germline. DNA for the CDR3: TGTGCCAGCAGCCTTACTAGCGGGCACGAGCAGTACTTC. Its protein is CASSLTSGHEQYF.

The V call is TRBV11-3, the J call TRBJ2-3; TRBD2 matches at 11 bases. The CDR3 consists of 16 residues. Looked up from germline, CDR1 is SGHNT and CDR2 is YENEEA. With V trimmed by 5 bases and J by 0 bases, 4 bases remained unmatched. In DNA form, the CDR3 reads TGTGCCAGCAGCCCAACTAGCGGGGGCAGCACAGATACGCAGTATTTT. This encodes CASSPTSGGSTDTQYF. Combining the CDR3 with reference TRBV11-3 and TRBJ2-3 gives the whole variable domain EAGVVQSPRYKIIEKKQPVAFWCNPISGHNTLYWYLQNLGQGPELLIRYENEEAVDDSQLPKDRFSAERLKGVDSTLKIQPAELGDSAVYLCASSPTSGGSTDTQYFGPGTRLTVL.